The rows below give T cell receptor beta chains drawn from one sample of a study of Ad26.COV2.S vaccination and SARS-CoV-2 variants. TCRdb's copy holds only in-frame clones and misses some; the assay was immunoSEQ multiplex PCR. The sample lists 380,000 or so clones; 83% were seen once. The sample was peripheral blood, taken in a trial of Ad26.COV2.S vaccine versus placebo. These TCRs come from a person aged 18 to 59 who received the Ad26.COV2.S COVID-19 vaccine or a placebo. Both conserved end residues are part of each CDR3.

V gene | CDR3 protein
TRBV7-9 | CASISSQVMNTEAFF
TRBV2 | CASSDWGVRGSGNTIYF
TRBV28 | CASARGGTREQYF
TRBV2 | CASSTSGVMGTQYF
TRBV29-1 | CSATDRGGGYEQYF
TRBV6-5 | CASGRANEKLFF
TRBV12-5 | CASGLAPGTGVGELFF
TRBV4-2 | CASSQEFREGYGYTF
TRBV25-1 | CASMRGVDTEAFF
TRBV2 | CASRIPDRTNYGYTF
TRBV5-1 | CASSFRDRAYEQYF
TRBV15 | CATKTLGGRSTGELFF
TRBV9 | CASRGDRSYYGYTF
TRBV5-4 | CASSLAEKIPSYGYTF
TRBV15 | CATSRELDWNTGELFF